This TCR beta chain was documented in a study of T cell repertoires in cytomegalovirus infection. As for the study in general: The public TCR beta signatures pointed to both CMV infection and matching HLA type. Study-wide results and limits: Frequencies of public TCR beta families were cumulated, and this identified carriers of CMV plus the relevant HLA. HLA-C-restricted TCR beta clonotypes specific for CMV led the ex vivo response.

Looked up from germline, CDR1 is MNHNY and CDR2 is SVGAGI (reference sequence). Trimming removed 6 bases from V and 2 bases from J; junction bases left unmatched: 6. The CDR3 totals 15 residues. This clonotype was counted between two and nine times. As yet, its antigen is unknown. MiXCR, applied by TCRdb to the reads, yields one record per CDR3 protein. The table lists some 170,000 distinct CDR3 sequences, roughly 15% of them singletons. The sample was CD8+ T cells from PBMCs. The V gene is TRBV6-6, the J gene TRBJ2-7; 11 nucleotides line up with TRBD2. The sequence derives from a human donor in good health (CMV status not recorded). Some clones in this sample may be carry-over from other donors' samples. The DNA of the CDR3 is TGTGCCAGCAGAGCGACTAGCGGGGTCACCTACGAGCAGTACTTC. Its translation is CASRATSGVTYEQYF.